The entry below describes one TCR beta chain. Its antigen is not known. Germline V lookup: CDR1 SGHTA, CDR2 FQGTGA. The CDR3 consists of 13 residues. After removal of 4 bases from V and 4 bases from J, the junction contained 3 bases not matched to a gene. Whole-study results and caveats: The larger-cohort validation was restricted to a single TCR beta V-J rearrangement rather than whole repertoires.

One entry per CDR3 protein results from TCRdb running MiXCR on the 5' RACE reads. This sample carries around 44,000 distinct CDR3 sequences, about 32% of them seen once, and the ten largest clones take about 3.8%. The chain joins TRBV7-3 to TRBJ1-1; 7 nucleotides line up with TRBD1. Sample: tumor-infiltrating memory CD4+ T cells sorted from the breast tumor. As for subset: memory CD4+ T cells, CD4+CD45RO+CD25-. The clonotype was recovered from a female donor with breast cancer. The CDR3 coding sequence is TGTGCCAGCAGCTCCTCAGGGGGCACTGAAGCTTTCTTT. It encodes CASSSSGGTEAFF. Complete variable domain (other parts from reference TRBV7-3 and TRBJ1-1): GAGVSQTPSNKVTEKGKYVELRCDPISGHTALYWYRQSLGQGPEFLIYFQGTGAADDSGLPNDRFFAVRPEGSVSTLKIQRTERGDSAVYLCASSSSGGTEAFFGQGTRLTVV.